The T cell receptor (beta chain) under discussion was sequenced for a study of patients and donors after allogeneic stem cell transplantation. One entry per CDR3 protein, called by TCRdb with MiXCR from the RT-PCR reads. This sample has roughly 880,000 distinct CDR3 sequences, with approximately 19% found just once. This clonotype occurred a few times. Germline CDR1 DFQATT, CDR2 SNEGSKA (reference sequence). Trimming cost V 3 bases and J 0 bases, with 9 bases left between them. The CDR3 length is 13 residues. The genes are TRBV20-1 and TRBJ2-7; D is unresolved. The source material was blood, either unsorted or a sorted T cell fraction (not recorded which). The clonotype originates from a human donor who was either an allogeneic HSCT recipient or a stem cell or donor lymphocyte infusion donor (not recorded which). It is not recorded whose cells these are; they may come from a transplant donor. The CDR3 loop reads CSARVGSSYEQYF. CDR3 bases: TGCAGTGCTAGGGTCGGGTCCTCCTACGAGCAGTACTTC.